This T cell receptor beta chain derives from a study of blood T cell repertoires in COVID-19. For the study at large: The United States, Italy and Spain provided the acute and convalescent COVID-19 samples. Sources were T cells, B-cell-depleted T cells, or PBMCs; the material itself was cDNA or gDNA.

The CDR3 runs to 15 residues. Per the germline V gene, CDR1 is SNHLY and CDR2 is FYNNEI. The junction had 7 bases not matched to a gene; V was cut back by 6 bases and J by 7 bases. As processed by the authors: Amplification of reference gene primers provided the estimated nucleated cell counts. Method: immunoSEQ multiplex PCR; TCRdb's copy keeps in-frame clones and lacks some. V and J calls and clone size follow that table, whereas D and trimming were derived from the DNA. This table has 70,000 to 85,000 clones, around 87% appearing once. The sequence came from a woman between 50 and 59 years old with active or convalescent COVID-19. The sequenced sample was peripheral blood. The chain joins TRBV2 to TRBJ1-5; 12 nucleotides line up with TRBD1. The CDR3 reads CASRGTGGAKQPQHF. The CDR3 DNA sequence: TGTGCCAGCAGGGGGACAGGGGGCGCGAAGCAGCCCCAGCATTTT.